This T cell receptor (beta chain) was sequenced for a study of control samples from healthy donors and cancer patients. The method was immunoSEQ multiplex PCR; TCRdb's version includes in-frame clones alone and lacks a portion of them. Of 150,000 to 200,000 clones listed, roughly 89% are singletons. The germline V and J ends were trimmed by 4 bases and 4 bases, with 10 bases remaining between them. The CDR3 has 13 residues. Germline V CDR1 and CDR2: SGHDN, FVKESK. The rearrangement uses TRBV14 and TRBJ1-2; possibly TRBD1 for D (5 bases). Material: blood. The origin of this receptor is a woman aged 25-40 years in good health. The CDR3 nucleotides are TGTGCCAGCAGCCCGGGACGGGCCTATGGCTACACCTTC. Translating it yields CASSPGRAYGYTF.